This T cell receptor beta chain stems from a study of regulatory T cells in long-lasting Graves disease. Study-wide points: TRBV28, TRBJ1-2 and TRBJ2-5 emerged as the favored segments in persistent disease.

Germline V gives CDR1 SGHVS, CDR2 FQNEAQ. The trim removed 5 bases at V and 7 bases at J, leaving 5 bases unmatched. The CDR3 runs to 14 residues. Many counts were recorded for this clonotype. The antigen remains unidentified. The time point is: newly diagnosed GD, antithyroid drugs for less than 3 months. RNA from PBMCs was the source of the TCR library. Relying on iRepertoire HTBI primers and Arm-PCR of CDR3 regions, the team built TCR beta libraries. In the source study's methods: Segment identification across samples yielded 55 to 65 TRBV and approximately 15 TRBJ segments. TCRdb itself ran the multiplex PCR reads through MiXCR, one entry per CDR3 protein. For this entry, the V and J calls and clone size follow TCRdb and not the study's own pipeline. The sample has 360,000 or so distinct CDR3 sequences; roughly 12% are singletons. These data were also filed under a second study, of T cells in Graves' hyperthyroidism and ophthalmopathy.

The clonotype comes from a woman between 18 and 29 years old with Graves disease. This chain joins TRBV7-8 and TRBJ1-6, with 7 positions matching TRBD1. Here the sequenced sample was peripheral blood mononuclear cells (PBMCs), taken at new diagnosis, from a patient treated with antithyroid drugs. The CDR3 is CASSQGTVNSPLHF. DNA for the CDR3: TGTGCCAGCAGCCAGGGGACAGTGAATTCACCCCTCCACTTT.